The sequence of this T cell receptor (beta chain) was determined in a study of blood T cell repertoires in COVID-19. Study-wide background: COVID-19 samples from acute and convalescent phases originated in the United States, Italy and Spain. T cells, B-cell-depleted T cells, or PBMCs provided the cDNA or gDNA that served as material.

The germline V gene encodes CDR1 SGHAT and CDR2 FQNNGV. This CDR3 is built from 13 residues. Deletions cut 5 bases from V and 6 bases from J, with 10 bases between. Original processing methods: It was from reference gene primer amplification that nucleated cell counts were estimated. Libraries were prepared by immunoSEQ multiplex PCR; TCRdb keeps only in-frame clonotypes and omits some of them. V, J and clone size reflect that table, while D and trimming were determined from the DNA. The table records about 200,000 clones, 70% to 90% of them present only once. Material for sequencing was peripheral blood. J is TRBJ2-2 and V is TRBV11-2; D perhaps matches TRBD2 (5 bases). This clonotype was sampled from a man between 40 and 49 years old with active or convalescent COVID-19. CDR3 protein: CASSPPGAGELFF. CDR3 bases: TGTGCCAGCAGCCCCCCCGGGGCCGGGGAGCTGTTTTTT.